The 21 T cell receptor beta chains in this list originate from one sample, sequenced in a study of cytomegalovirus exposure and HLA in healthy donors. A multiplex PCR was run with 60 Vbeta primers and 13 Jbeta primers. The data were produced by immunoSEQ multiplex PCR, yet TCRdb's version contains in-frame clones alone and is incomplete. Seen here are around 120,000 clones, less than 65% observed once, and the top ten hold more than 8.5%. The specimen sequenced was PBMCs. The receptors stem from a man aged 35 to 55 in good health and CMV-seropositive.

This chain links TRBV18 with TRBJ2-3; TRBD2 matches 14 bases. Losses at the gene ends were 3 bases for V and 5 bases for J; bases not matched to a gene: 4. This CDR3 is built from 16 residues. The germline V gene has CDR1 KGHSH and CDR2 LQKENI. CDR3 coding DNA: TGTGCCAGCTCACCGCCCGGGACTAGCGGGGGAGATACGCAGTATTTT. This translates into CASSPPGTSGGDTQYF.

The V gene is TRBV6-5, the J gene TRBJ2-5; 7 bases line up with TRBD1. The CDR3 loop spans 12 amino acids. V dropped 8 bases and J dropped 4; count of bases not matched to a gene: 4. Germline CDR1 MNHEY, CDR2 SVGAGI. DNA of the CDR3: TGTGCCAGCCGGACAGGACTAGAGACCCAGTACTTC. As protein: CASRTGLETQYF.

This sequence joins TRBV7-2 and TRBJ1-6; D is unresolved. The CDR3 spans 13 residues. The germline V gene encodes CDR1 SGHTA and CDR2 FQGNSA. The V end lost 0 bases, the J end lost 10 bases, and 7 bases lay between the germline ends. The CDR3: CASSLAAGSPLHF. The CDR3, as DNA: TGTGCCAGCAGCTTAGCTGCGGGGTCACCCCTCCACTTT. Looking up the rest from reference TRBV7-2 and TRBJ1-6 gives the full variable domain: GAGVSQSPSNKVTEKGKDVELRCDPISGHTALYWYRQSLGQGLEFLIYFQGNSAPDKSGLPSDRFSAERTGGSVSTLTIQRTQQEDSAVYLCASSLAAGSPLHFGNGTRLTVT.

The chain has TRBV9 and TRBJ2-2; D unclear. The CDR3 has 15 residues. V was cut by 0 bases and J by 5 bases, with 11 bases left in between. The V gene's germline CDR1 is SGDLS and CDR2 YYNGEE. The CDR3 DNA follows: TGTGCCAGCAGCGTAGACCAGCGTTTAACCGGGGAGCTGTTTTTT. As protein: CASSVDQRLTGELFF.

The chain combines TRBV6-1 with TRBJ1-6; 7 positions agree with TRBD1. The V gene end was trimmed by 5 bases and the J gene end by 7 bases; junction bases not matched to a gene: 5. The CDR3 is 14 amino acids. The V gene's germline CDR1 is MNHNS and CDR2 SASEGT. The CDR3 sequence: CASSQTGKNSPLHF. Written as DNA, the CDR3 is TGTGCCAGCAGTCAGACAGGGAAGAATTCACCCCTCCACTTT.

The V and J genes are TRBV29-1 and TRBJ2-5; 8 nucleotides align to TRBD1. The J call may be faulty, since TRBJ2-7 better matches the DNA end. Looked up from germline, CDR1 is SQVTM and CDR2 is ANQGSEA. There are 12 residues in the CDR3. The CDR3 sequence is CSVENRGYEQYF. The CDR3, as DNA: TGCAGCGTTGAGAACAGGGGGTACGAGCAGTACTTC.

This clone turned up a few times. The chain combines TRBV5-1 with TRBJ1-1; possible D gene TRBD1, 6 bases. Between the trimmed V and J ends, which lost 0 bases and 0 bases, there was a span of 12 bases. Germline assignment: CDR1 SGHRS and CDR2 YFSETQ. This CDR3 has 16 residues. The chain's CDR3 is CASSLGGRALNTEAFF. The CDR3 DNA reads as TGCGCCAGCAGCTTGGGGGGGCGCGCGTTGAACACTGAAGCTTTCTTT.

The genes are TRBV10-2 and TRBJ2-5; TRBD1 matches at 11 bases. With 7 bases clipped from V and 11 bases from J, the junction kept 9 bases outside the gene matches. The germline CDR1 and CDR2 sequences are WSHSY and SAAADI. The CDR3 consists of 13 residues. Here the CDR3 DNA reads TGCGCCAGCACAGGACAGGGGGCGCGGGAGCAGTACTTC. Residues: CASTGQGAREQYF.

The rearrangement links TRBV30 to TRBJ2-2; no clear D gene. V dropped 4 bases and J dropped 4 bases, with 4 bases sitting between them. Germline values: CDR1 GTSNPN, CDR2 SVGIG (reference sequence). This CDR3 has 11 residues. CDR3 amino acids: CAWIGTGELFF. DNA for the CDR3: TGTGCCTGGATCGGCACCGGGGAGCTGTTTTTT.

The chain uses TRBV19 and TRBJ1-1; D perhaps matches TRBD1 (6 bases). The germline V gene has CDR1 LNHDA and CDR2 SQIVND (reference sequence). V was trimmed by 1 base and J by 3 bases, leaving 12 bases between them. The CDR3 totals 15 residues. The CDR3 loop is CASSIVTAGDTEAFF. The CDR3 DNA reads as TGTGCCAGTAGTATAGTTACGGCAGGGGACACTGAAGCTTTCTTT.

This rearrangement joins TRBV28 to TRBJ1-4; maybe TRBD1 (5 bases). The CDR3 sequence is 14 residues long. Trimming cost V 7 bases and J 7 bases, with 16 bases left between them. CDR1 is MDHEN and CDR2 is SYDVKM in the germline V gene. CDR3: CASTWGGEGEKLFF. CDR3 DNA sequence: TGTGCCAGCACATGGGGGGGGGAGGGTGAAAAACTGTTTTTT.

For the CDR3, the DNA is TGCGCCAGCAGCCCTCACAGGGTAGAAGAGACCCAGTACTTC. It is translated as CASSPHRVEETQYF. V usage is TRBV4-1 and J usage is TRBJ2-5, with D possibly matching TRBD1 (6 bases). The CDR3 spans 14 residues. The ends were cut back, 4 bases at V and 3 bases at J, with 12 bases in the middle. Germline loops: CDR1 MGHRA, CDR2 YSYEKL.

The V gene is TRBV9, the J gene TRBJ2-7; D call uncertain. This CDR3 is 16 amino acids long. Germline CDR1 reads SGDLS; CDR2 reads YYNGEE. The germline V and J ends were trimmed by 0 bases and 5 bases, with 18 bases remaining between them. CDR3 in DNA: TGTGCCAGCAGCGTAGATGCGAACCCGGGTTTAAACGAGCAGTACTTC. Amino acid sequence: CASSVDANPGLNEQYF.

This sequence joins TRBV20-1 and TRBJ1-1; maybe TRBD1 (5 bases). The germline gives CDR1 DFQATT, CDR2 SNEGSKA (reference sequence). This CDR3 contains 11 residues. With 6 bases removed from V and 6 bases from J, the gap between germline ends came to 11 bases. The CDR3 sequence is CSAPQAAEAFF. CDR3 coding DNA: TGCAGTGCCCCACAGGCTGCTGAAGCTTTCTTT.

The rearrangement links TRBV5-8 to TRBJ2-5, with a tentative D call TRBD1 (5 bases). The CDR3 loop spans 15 amino acids. Germline CDR1 is SGHTS and CDR2 is YDEGEE. The V gene lost 7 bases and the J gene lost 5 bases, with 21 bases spanning the gap. The CDR3 sequence: CASFGQGGPQETQYF. In DNA form, the CDR3 reads TGTGCCAGCTTCGGTCAGGGCGGTCCCCAGGAGACCCAGTACTTC. Combining the CDR3 with reference TRBV5-8 and TRBJ2-5 gives the whole variable domain EAGVTQSPTHLIKTRGQQATLRCSPISGHTSVYWYQQALGLGLQFLLWYDEGEERNRGNFPPRFSGRQFPNYSSELNVNALELEDSALYLCASFGQGGPQETQYFGPGTRLLVL.

The chain has TRBV7-8 and TRBJ2-7; 7 bases map to TRBD2. CDR3 length: 13 amino acids. V was clipped by 4 bases and J by 2 bases; unmatched bases: 2. CDR1 and CDR2 (germline): SGHVS, FQNEAQ. The CDR3 DNA is TGTGCCAGCAGCTCCGGGGGGACCTACGAGCAGTACTTC. Amino acid sequence: CASSSGGTYEQYF.

CDR3 loop: CASSPASGSSSEQFF. In DNA, the CDR3 is TGCGCCAGCAGCCCCGCTAGCGGGAGCAGTAGTGAGCAGTTCTTC. This chain uses TRBV5-1 with TRBJ2-1; 10 positions match TRBD2. With 4 bases clipped from V and 9 bases from J, the junction kept 10 bases outside the gene matches. The CDR3 consists of 15 residues. Germline V gives CDR1 SGHRS, CDR2 YFSETQ.

This clone was seen a handful of times. This chain connects TRBV6-5 to TRBJ2-1; 9 bases are a match to TRBD1. The germline CDR1 and CDR2 sequences are MNHEY and SVGAGI. This CDR3 has 15 amino acids. Trimming at V came to 6 bases and at J to 4 bases, leaving 7 bases not matched to a gene. Here the CDR3 reads CASSRGQGNYNEQFF. Here the CDR3 DNA reads TGTGCCAGCAGCAGGGGACAGGGCAATTACAATGAGCAGTTCTTC.

This clone was seen a handful of times. The gene calls are TRBV20-1 and TRBJ2-3; a possible D gene is TRBD2 (7 bases). The ends were cut back, 7 bases at V and 15 bases at J, with 14 bases in the middle. Germline V gene sequence: CDR1 DFQATT, CDR2 SNEGSKA (reference sequence). CDR3 length: 9 residues. This CDR3 reads CSVEGGPYF. The CDR3 nucleotides are TGCAGTGTCGAGGGGGGGCCCTATTTT.

A few counts support this clone. This chain uses TRBV7-9 with TRBJ1-1; D is uncertain. CDR1 and CDR2 (germline): SEHNR, FQNEAQ (reference sequence). CDR3 length: 14 residues. Trimming removed 4 bases at V and 1 base at J, with 10 bases between. The CDR3 region is CASSSQARNTEAFF. For the CDR3, the DNA is TGTGCCAGCAGCTCGCAGGCGAGGAACACTGAAGCTTTCTTT.

This chain links TRBV6-6 with TRBJ2-2; 9 bases are a match to TRBD2. After removal of 8 bases from V and 3 bases from J, the junction contained 10 bases not matched to a gene. The CDR3 is made up of 16 amino acids. Germline V gene sequence: CDR1 MNHNY, CDR2 SVGAGI (reference sequence). The CDR3 loop is CASRGGLAGYTGELFF. CDR3 bases: TGTGCCAGCCGCGGAGGGCTAGCGGGATACACCGGGGAGCTGTTTTTT.